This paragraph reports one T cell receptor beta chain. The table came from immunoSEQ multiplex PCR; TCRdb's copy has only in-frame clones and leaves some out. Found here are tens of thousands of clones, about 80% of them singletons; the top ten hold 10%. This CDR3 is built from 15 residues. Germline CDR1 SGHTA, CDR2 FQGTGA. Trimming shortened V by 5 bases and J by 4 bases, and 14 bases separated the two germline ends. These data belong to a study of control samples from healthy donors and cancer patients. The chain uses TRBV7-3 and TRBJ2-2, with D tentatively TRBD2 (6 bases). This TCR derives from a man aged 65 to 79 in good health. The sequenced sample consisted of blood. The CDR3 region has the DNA TGTGCCAGCAGCCAGACTAGTGTGGGCACCGGGGAGCTGTTTTTT. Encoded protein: CASSQTSVGTGELFF.